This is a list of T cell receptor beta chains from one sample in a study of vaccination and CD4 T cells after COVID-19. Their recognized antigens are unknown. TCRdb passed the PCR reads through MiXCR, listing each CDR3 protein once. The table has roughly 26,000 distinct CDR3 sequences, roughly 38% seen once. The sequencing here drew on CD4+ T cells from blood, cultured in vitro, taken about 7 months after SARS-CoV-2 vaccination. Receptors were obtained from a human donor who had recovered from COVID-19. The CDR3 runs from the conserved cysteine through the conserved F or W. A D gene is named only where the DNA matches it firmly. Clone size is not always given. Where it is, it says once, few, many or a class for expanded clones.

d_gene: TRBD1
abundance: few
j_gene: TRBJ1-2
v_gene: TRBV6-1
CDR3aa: CASSRQGSYGYTF
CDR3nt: TGTGCCAGCAGTCGACAGGGTAGCTATGGCTACACCTTC

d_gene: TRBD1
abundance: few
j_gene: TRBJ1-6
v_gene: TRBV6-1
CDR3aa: CASSGPHPGQNNSPLHF
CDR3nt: TGTGCCAGCAGTGGTCCACATCCGGGACAGAATAATTCACCCCTCCACTTT

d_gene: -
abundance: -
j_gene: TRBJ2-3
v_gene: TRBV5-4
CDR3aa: CASSYASTDTQYF
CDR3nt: TGTGCCAGCAGCTACGCTAGCACAGATACGCAGTATTTT

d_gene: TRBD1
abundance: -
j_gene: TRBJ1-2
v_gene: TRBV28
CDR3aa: CASSRTGMAFGYTF
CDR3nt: TGTGCCAGCTCCCGGACAGGGATGGCTTTTGGCTACACCTTC

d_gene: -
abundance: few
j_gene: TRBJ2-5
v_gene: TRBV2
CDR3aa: CASNGPPMETQYF
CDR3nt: TGTGCCAGCAATGGACCACCCATGGAGACCCAGTACTTC

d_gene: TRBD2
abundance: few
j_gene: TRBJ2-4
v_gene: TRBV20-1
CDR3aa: CSNTGGLAGGAKNIQYF
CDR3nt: TGCAGTAATACAGGGGGACTAGCGGGAGGAGCCAAAAACATTCAGTACTTC

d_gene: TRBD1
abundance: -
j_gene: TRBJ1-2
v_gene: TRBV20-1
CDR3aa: CSATGTGNSNGYTF
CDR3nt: TGCAGTGCCACCGGGACAGGGAATTCGAACGGCTACACCTTC

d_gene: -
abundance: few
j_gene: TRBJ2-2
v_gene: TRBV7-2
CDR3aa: CASSPGGTGELFF
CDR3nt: TGTGCCAGCAGCCCCGGTGGGACCGGGGAGCTGTTTTTT

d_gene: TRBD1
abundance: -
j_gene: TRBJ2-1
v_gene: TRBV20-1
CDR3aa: CSARAIGTGLYNEQFF
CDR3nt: TGCAGTGCTAGGGCTATAGGGACAGGGTTATACAATGAGCAGTTCTTC

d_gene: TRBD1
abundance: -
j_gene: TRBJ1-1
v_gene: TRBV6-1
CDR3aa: CASSEDGQGPAFF
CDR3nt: TGTGCCAGCAGTGAAGATGGACAGGGGCCAGCTTTCTTT

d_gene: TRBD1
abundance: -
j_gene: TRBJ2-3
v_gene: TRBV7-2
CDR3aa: CASSPSGQSTDTQYF
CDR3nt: TGTGCCAGCAGCCCATCGGGACAGAGCACAGATACGCAGTATTTT

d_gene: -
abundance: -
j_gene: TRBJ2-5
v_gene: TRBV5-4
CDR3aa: CASSLQTSETQYF
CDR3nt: TGTGCCAGCAGCTTACAAACCTCAGAGACCCAGTACTTC

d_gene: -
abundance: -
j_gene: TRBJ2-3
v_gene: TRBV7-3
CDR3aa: CASSLGVANTQYF
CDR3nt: TGTGCCAGCAGCTTAGGCGTAGCAAATACGCAGTATTTT

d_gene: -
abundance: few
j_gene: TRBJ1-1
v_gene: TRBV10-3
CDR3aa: CAISESTTGSAFF
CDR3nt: TGTGCCATCAGTGAGTCGACTACAGGTTCAGCTTTCTTT

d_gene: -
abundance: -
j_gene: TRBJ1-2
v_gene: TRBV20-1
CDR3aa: CSASRPGWYGYTF
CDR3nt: TGCAGTGCTAGCAGACCTGGATGGTATGGCTACACCTTC

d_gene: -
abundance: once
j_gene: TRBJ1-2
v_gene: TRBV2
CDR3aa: CASTRDTDGYTF
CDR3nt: TGTGCCAGCACCCGGGACACCGATGGCTACACCTTC

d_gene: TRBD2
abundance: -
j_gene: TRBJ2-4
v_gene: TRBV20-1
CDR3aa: CSARDPSGSDAKNIQYF
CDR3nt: TGCAGTGCTAGAGACCCTAGCGGGAGCGACGCCAAAAACATTCAGTACTTC

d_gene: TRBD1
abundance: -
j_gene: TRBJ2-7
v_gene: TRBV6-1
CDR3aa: CASSDRRHYEQYF
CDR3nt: TGTGCCAGCTCGGACAGGCGACATTACGAGCAGTACTTC

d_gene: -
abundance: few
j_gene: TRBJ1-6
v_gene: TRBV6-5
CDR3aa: CASSYQRANSPLHF
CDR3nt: TGTGCCAGCAGTTATCAGAGGGCTAATTCACCCCTCCACTTT

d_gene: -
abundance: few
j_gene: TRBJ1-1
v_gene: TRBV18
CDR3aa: CASSPRSPYQGTDEAFF
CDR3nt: TGTGCCAGCTCACCACGGTCTCCTTACCAGGGGACGGATGAAGCTTTCTTT

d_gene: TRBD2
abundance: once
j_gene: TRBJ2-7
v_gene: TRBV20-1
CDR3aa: CSARGISGRAHEQYF
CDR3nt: TGCAGTGCTAGGGGTATAAGCGGGAGGGCCCACGAGCAGTACTTC

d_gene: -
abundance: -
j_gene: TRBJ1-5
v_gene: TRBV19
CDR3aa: CASSANVQGMSQHF
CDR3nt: TGTGCCAGTAGTGCAAATGTACAGGGAATGTCCCAGCATTTT

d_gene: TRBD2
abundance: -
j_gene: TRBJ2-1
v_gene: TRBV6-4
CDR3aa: CASSDGVGGQINRQFF
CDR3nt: TGTGCCAGCAGTGACGGAGTGGGAGGGCAGATTAATAGGCAGTTCTTC

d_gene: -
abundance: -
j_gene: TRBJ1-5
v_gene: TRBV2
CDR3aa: CASRGQGNQPQHF
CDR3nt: TGTGCCAGCAGGGGACAAGGGAATCAGCCCCAGCATTTT

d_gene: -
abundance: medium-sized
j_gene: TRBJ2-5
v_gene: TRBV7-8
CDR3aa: CASSLESVHIRETQYF
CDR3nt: TGTGCCAGCAGCTTAGAAAGTGTCCACATCAGGGAGACCCAGTACTTC

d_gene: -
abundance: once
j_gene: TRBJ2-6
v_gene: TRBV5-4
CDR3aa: CASGPKRSGANVLTF
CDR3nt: TGTGCCAGCGGACCAAAGCGGTCAGGGGCCAACGTCCTGACTTTC

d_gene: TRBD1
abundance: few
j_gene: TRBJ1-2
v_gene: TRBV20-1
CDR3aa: CSASRQGAYGYTF
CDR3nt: TGCAGTGCTTCAAGACAGGGGGCTTATGGCTACACCTTC

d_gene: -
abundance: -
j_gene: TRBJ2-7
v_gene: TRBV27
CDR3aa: CASSFRAPPYEQYF
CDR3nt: TGTGCCAGCAGTTTTCGGGCACCCCCCTACGAGCAGTACTTC

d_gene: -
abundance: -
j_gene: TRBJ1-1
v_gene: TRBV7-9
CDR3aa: CASLDPRSTEAFF
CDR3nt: TGTGCCAGCCTTGACCCGAGGAGCACTGAAGCTTTCTTT

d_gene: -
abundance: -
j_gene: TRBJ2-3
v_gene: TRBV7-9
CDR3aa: CASSPTGERREDTQYF
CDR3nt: TGTGCCAGCAGCCCCACCGGGGAGAGAAGGGAGGATACGCAGTATTTT

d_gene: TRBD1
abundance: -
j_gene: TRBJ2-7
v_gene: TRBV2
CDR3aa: CASGGQGRLEQYF
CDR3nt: TGTGCCAGCGGGGGACAGGGCCGTCTCGAGCAGTACTTC

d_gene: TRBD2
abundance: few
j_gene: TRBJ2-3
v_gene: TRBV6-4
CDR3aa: CASSASGTDTQYF
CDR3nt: TGTGCCAGCAGTGCTAGCGGGACAGATACGCAGTATTTT

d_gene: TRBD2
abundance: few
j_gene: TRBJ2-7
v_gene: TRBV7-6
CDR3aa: CASSLTTSVLVSYEQYF
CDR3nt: TGTGCCAGCAGCTTAACTACTAGCGTTCTGGTGTCCTACGAGCAGTACTTC

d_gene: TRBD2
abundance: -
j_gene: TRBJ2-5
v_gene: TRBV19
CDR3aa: CASSILGGETQYF
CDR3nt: TGTGCCAGTAGTATCCTGGGGGGGGAGACCCAGTACTTC

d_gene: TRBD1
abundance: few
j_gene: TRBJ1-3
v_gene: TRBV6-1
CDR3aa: CASSQGQGGNTIYF
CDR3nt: TGTGCCAGCTCCCAAGGACAGGGAGGAAACACCATATATTTT

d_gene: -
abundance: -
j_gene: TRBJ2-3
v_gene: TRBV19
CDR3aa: CASLLRGDTTDTQYF
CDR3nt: TGTGCCAGCCTATTAAGGGGGGATACTACAGATACGCAGTATTTT

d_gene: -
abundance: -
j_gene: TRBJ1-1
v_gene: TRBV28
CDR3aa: CASSYGGLEGDAFF
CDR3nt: TGTGCCAGCAGCTATGGCGGGCTGGAGGGGGATGCTTTCTTT

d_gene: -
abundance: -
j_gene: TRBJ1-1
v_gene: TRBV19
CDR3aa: CASSWDADLNTEAFF
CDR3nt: TGTGCCAGTAGCTGGGACGCGGACTTGAACACTGAAGCTTTCTTT

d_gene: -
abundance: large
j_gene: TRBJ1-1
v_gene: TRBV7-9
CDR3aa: CASSLNYGNTEAFF
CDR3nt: TGTGCCAGCAGCTTAAATTACGGGAACACTGAAGCTTTCTTT